The clone carrying this T cell receptor beta chain was observed once. The antigen is not known. Trimming cost V 4 bases and J 0 bases, with 17 bases left between them. Germline lookup yields CDR1 MGHRA and CDR2 YSYEKL. The length of the CDR3 is 17 residues. This sample is part of a study of cytomegalovirus exposure and HLA in healthy donors. Use of 60 Vbeta and 13 Jbeta primers characterized the PCR. The data were produced by immunoSEQ multiplex PCR, yet TCRdb's version contains in-frame clones alone and is incomplete. The data hold over 45,000 clones, with around 83% observed a single time. Regarding the study as a whole: Later, an analysis showed that TCR beta chains associated with HLA were more clonally expanded than others that were equally common. The authors later found most CMV-associated TCR beta chains appeared HLA-restricted. As was reported, the HLA-A and HLA-B alleles of most subjects were accurately predicted from TCR beta sequences. The authors enumerated 150 to 200 TCR beta chains as linked to cytomegalovirus.

The chain joins TRBV4-1 to TRBJ2-3; a weak D match, TRBD1 (6 bases). Sequencing input: PBMCs. This sequence originates from a man in his thirties or forties in good health and CMV-seronegative. The CDR3 here is CASSPDTQGTSTDTQYF. DNA of the CDR3: TGCGCCAGCAGCCCAGACACACAGGGAACTAGCACAGATACGCAGTATTTT.